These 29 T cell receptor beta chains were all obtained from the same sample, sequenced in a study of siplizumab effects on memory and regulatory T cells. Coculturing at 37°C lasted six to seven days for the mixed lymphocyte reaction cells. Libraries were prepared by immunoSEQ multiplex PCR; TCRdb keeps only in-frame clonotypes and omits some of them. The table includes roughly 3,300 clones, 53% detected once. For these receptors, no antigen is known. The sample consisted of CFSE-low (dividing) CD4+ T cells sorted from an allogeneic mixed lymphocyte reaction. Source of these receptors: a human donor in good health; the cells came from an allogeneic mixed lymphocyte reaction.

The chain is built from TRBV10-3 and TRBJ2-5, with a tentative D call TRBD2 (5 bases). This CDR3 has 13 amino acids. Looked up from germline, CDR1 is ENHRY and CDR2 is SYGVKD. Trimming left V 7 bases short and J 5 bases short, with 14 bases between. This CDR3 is CAINAGWEETQYF. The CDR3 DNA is TGTGCCATCAATGCAGGATGGGAGGAGACCCAGTACTTC.

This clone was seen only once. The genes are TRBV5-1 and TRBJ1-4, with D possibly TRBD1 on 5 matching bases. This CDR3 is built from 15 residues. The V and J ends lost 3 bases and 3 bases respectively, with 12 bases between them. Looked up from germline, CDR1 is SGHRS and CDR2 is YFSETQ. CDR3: CASSWGQGSNEKLFF. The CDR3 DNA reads TGCGCCAGCAGCTGGGGTCAGGGCTCTAATGAAAAACTGTTTTTT.

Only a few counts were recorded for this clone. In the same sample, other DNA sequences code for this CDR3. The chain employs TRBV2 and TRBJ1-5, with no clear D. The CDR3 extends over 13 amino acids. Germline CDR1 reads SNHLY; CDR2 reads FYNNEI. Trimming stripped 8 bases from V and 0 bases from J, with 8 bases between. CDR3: CASRRDSNQPQHF. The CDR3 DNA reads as TGTGCCAGCCGGCGGGATAGCAATCAGCCCCAGCATTTT.

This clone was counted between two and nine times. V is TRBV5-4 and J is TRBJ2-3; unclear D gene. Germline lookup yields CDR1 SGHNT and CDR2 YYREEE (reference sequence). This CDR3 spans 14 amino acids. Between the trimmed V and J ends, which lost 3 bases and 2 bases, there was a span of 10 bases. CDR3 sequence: CASSSDLATDTQYF. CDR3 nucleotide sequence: TGTGCCAGCAGCTCGGACCTGGCCACAGATACGCAGTATTTT.

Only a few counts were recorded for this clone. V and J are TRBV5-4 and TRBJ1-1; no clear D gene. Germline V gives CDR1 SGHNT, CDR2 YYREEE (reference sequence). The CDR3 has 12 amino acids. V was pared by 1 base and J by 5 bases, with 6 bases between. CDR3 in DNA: TGTGCCAGCAGCTTGCGCGGGACTGAAGCTTTCTTT. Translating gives CASSLRGTEAFF. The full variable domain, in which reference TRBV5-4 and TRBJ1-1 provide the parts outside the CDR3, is ETGVTQSPTHLIKTRGQQVTLRCSSQSGHNTVSWYQQALGQGPQFIFQYYREEENGRGNFPPRFSGLQFPNYSSELNVNALELDDSALYLCASSLRGTEAFFGQGTRLTVV.

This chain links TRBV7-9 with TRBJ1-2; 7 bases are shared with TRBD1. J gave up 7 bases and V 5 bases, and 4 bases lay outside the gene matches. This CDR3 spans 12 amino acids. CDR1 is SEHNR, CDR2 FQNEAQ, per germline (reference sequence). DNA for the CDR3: TGTGCCAGCAGCCAGGGGGAGTCTGGCTACACCTTC. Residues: CASSQGESGYTF.

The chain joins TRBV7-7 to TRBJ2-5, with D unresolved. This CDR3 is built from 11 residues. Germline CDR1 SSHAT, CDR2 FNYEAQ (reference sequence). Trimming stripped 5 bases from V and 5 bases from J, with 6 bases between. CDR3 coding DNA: TGTGCCAGCAGCGCCGGGGAGACCCAGTACTTC. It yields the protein CASSAGETQYF.

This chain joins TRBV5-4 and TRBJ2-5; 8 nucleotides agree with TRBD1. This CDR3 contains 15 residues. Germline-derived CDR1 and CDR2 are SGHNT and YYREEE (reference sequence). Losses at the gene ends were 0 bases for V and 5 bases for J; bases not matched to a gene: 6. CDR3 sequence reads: CASSLAQGARETQYF. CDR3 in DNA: TGTGCCAGCAGCTTGGCCCAGGGGGCGAGGGAGACCCAGTACTTC.

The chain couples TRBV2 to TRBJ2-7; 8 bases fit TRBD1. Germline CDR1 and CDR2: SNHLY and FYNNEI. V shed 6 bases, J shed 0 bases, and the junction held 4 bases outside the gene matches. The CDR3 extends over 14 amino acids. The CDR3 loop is CASRRDRYSYEQYF. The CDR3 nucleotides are TGTGCCAGCAGAAGGGACAGGTACTCCTACGAGCAGTACTTC.

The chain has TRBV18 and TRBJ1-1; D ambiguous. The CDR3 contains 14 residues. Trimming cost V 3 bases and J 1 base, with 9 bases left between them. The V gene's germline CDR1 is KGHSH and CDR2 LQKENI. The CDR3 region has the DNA TGTGCCAGCTCACCTATTCGGGAGAACACTGAAGCTTTCTTT. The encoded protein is CASSPIRENTEAFF.

The DNA of the CDR3 is TGTGCCAGCAGTCAACAGGGTGGCACTGAAGCTTTCTTT. It encodes CASSQQGGTEAFF. The V and J genes are TRBV6-1 and TRBJ1-1; TRBD1 is a possible D gene (6 bases). The CDR3 has 13 amino acids. The V end lost 5 bases, the J end lost 4 bases, and 11 bases lay between the germline ends. The germline V gene has CDR1 MNHNS and CDR2 SASEGT.

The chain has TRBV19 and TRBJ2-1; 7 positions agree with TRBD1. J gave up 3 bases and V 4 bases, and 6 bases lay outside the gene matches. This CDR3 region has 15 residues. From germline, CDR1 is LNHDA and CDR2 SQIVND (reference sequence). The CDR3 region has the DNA TGTGCCAGTAGTAGTACCGGGACAGTCTACAATGAGCAGTTCTTC. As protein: CASSSTGTVYNEQFF.

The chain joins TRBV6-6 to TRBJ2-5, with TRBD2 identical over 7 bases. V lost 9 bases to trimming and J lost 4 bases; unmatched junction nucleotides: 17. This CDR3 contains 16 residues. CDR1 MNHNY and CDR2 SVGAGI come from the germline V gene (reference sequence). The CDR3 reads CASQISAAGVRETQYF. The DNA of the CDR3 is TGTGCCAGTCAAATTTCGGCCGCGGGGGTAAGAGAGACCCAGTACTTC.

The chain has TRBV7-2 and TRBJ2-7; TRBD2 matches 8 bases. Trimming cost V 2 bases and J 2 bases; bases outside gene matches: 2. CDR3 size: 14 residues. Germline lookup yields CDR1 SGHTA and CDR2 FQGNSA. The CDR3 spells CASSLSGGAYEQYF. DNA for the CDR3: TGTGCCAGCAGCTTAAGCGGGGGAGCCTACGAGCAGTACTTC.

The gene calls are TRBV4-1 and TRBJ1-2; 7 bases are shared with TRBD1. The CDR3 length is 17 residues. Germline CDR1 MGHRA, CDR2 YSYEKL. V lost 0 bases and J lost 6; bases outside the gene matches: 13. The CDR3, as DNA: TGCGCCAGCAGCCAAGAAGGGACAGACAAGGGGGTACATGGCTACACCTTC. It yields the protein CASSQEGTDKGVHGYTF.

The CDR3 loop reads CASSYPLAGGQETQYF. The CDR3 DNA follows: TGTGCCAGCAGTTACCCGCTCGCGGGGGGCCAAGAGACCCAGTACTTC. The V gene is TRBV6-7, the J gene TRBJ2-5; 8 bases align to TRBD2. TRBV6-7 is assigned to the ORF class and has an uncertain function. V lost 2 bases to trimming and J lost 1 base; unmatched junction nucleotides: 6. This CDR3 region has 16 residues.

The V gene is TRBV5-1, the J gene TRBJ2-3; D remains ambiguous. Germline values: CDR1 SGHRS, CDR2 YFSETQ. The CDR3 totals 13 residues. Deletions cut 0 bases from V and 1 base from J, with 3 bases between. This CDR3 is CASSLAGTDTQYF. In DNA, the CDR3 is TGCGCCAGCAGCTTGGCTGGCACAGATACGCAGTATTTT.

CDR3 region: CASSLGGVDTGELFF. The CDR3 coding sequence is TGCGCCAGCAGCTTGGGGGGCGTAGACACCGGGGAGCTGTTTTTT. This chain connects TRBV5-1 to TRBJ2-2, with D perhaps TRBD1 (5 bases). The V gene's germline CDR1 is SGHRS and CDR2 YFSETQ. V was shortened by 0 bases and J by 3 bases, with 9 bases between the two germline ends. This CDR3 has 15 residues.

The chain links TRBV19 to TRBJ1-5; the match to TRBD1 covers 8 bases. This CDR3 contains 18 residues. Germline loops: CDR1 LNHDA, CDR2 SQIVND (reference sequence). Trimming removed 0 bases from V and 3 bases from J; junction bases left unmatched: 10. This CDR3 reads CASSIDLLRDRYNQPQHF. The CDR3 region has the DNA TGTGCCAGTAGTATAGATCTTCTTCGGGACAGGTACAATCAGCCCCAGCATTTT.

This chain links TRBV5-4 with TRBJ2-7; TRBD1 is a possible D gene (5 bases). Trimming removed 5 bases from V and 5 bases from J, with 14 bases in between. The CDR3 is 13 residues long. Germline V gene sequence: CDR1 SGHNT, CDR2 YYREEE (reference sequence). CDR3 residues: CASSQSPRDEQYF. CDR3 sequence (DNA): TGTGCCAGCAGTCAATCTCCCAGGGACGAGCAGTACTTC.

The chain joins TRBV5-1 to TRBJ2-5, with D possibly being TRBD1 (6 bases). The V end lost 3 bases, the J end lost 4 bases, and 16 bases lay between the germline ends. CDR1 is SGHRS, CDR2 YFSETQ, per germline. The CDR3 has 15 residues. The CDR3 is CASSYQTGFPETQYF. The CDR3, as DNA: TGCGCCAGCAGCTACCAAACAGGGTTCCCAGAGACCCAGTACTTC.

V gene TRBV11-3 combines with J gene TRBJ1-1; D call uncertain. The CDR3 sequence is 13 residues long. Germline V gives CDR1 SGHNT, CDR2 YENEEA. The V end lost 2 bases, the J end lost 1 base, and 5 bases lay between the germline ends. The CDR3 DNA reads TGTGCCAGCAGCTTACAATGGAACACTGAAGCTTTCTTT. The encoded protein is CASSLQWNTEAFF.

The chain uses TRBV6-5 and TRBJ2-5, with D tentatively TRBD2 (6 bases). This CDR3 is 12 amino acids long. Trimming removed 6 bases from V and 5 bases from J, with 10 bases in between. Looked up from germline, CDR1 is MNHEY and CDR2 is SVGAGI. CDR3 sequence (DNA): TGTGCCAGCAGGGGGACTCCTGAGACCCAGTACTTC. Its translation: CASRGTPETQYF.

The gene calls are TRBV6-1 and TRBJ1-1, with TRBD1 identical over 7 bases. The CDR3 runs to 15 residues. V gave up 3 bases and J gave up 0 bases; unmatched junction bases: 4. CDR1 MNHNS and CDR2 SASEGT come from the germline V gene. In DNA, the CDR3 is TGTGCCAGCAGTGACCGGGGACAGATGAACACTGAAGCTTTCTTT. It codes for CASSDRGQMNTEAFF.

Here the CDR3 DNA reads TGCGCCAGCAGCTCGGGACAGTACACAGATACGCAGTATTTT. Amino acid sequence: CASSSGQYTDTQYF. The chain is built from TRBV5-1 and TRBJ2-3; 7 nucleotides line up with TRBD1. There are 14 residues in the CDR3. Germline V gene sequence: CDR1 SGHRS, CDR2 YFSETQ. V was clipped by 3 bases and J by 2 bases; unmatched bases: 3. The entire variable domain, with the rest obtained from reference TRBV5-1 and TRBJ2-3, is as follows: KAGVTQTPRYLIKTRGQQVTLSCSPISGHRSVSWYQQTPGQGLQFLFEYFSETQRNKGNFPGRFSGRQFSNSRSEMNVSTLELGDSALYLCASSSGQYTDTQYFGPGTRLTVL.

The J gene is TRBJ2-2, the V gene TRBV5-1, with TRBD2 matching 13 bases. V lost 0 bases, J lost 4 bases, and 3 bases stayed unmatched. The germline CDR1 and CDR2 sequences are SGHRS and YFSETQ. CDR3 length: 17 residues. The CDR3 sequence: CASSLVLAGGRTGELFF. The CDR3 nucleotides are TGCGCCAGCAGCTTGGTACTAGCGGGGGGGCGCACCGGGGAGCTGTTTTTT. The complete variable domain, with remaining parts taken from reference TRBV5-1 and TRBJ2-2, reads KAGVTQTPRYLIKTRGQQVTLSCSPISGHRSVSWYQQTPGQGLQFLFEYFSETQRNKGNFPGRFSGRQFSNSRSEMNVSTLELGDSALYLCASSLVLAGGRTGELFFGEGSRLTVL.

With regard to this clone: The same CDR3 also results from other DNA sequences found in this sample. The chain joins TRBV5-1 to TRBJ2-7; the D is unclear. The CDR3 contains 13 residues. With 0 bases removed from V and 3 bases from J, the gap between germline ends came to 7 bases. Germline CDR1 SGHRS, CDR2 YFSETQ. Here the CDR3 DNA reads TGCGCCAGCAGCTTGGACAGAGACTACGAGCAGTACTTC. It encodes CASSLDRDYEQYF.

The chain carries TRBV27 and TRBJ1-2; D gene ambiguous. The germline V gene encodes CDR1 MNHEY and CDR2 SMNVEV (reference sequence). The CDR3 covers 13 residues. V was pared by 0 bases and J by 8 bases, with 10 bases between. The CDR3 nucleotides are TGTGCCAGCAGTTTATCGGACTGGAGCGGCTACACCTTC. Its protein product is CASSLSDWSGYTF.

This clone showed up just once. For the CDR3, the DNA is TGCGCCAGCAGCCCCTTAGCGGGGCTCAATGAGCAGTTCTTC. It translates to CASSPLAGLNEQFF. The chain couples TRBV5-1 to TRBJ2-1; 8 nucleotides agree with TRBD2. The CDR3 runs to 14 residues. Germline values: CDR1 SGHRS, CDR2 YFSETQ. Unmatched junction bases numbered 6, after V lost 4 bases and J lost 6 bases.